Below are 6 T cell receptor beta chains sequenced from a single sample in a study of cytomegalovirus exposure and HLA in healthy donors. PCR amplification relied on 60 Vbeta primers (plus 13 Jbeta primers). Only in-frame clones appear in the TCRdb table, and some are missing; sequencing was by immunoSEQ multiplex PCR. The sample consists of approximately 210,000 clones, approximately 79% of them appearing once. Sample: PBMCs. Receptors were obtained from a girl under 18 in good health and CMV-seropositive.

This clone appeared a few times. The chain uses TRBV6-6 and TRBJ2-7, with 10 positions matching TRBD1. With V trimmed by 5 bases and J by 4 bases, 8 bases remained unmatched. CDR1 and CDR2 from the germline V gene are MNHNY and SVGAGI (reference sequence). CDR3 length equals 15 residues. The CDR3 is CASSSKGQGKYEQYF. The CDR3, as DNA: TGTGCCAGCAGTAGTAAGGGACAGGGGAAATACGAGCAGTACTTC.

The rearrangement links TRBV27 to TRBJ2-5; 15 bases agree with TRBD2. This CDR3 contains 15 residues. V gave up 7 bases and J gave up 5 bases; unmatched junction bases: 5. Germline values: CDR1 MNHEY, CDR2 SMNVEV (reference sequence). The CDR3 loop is CASTRTSGGAETQYF. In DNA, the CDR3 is TGTGCCAGCACAAGGACTAGCGGGGGGGCGGAGACCCAGTACTTC.

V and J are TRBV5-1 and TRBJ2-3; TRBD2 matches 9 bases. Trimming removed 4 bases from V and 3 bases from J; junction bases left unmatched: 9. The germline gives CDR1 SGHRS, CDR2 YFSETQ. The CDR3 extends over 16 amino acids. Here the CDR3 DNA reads TGCGCCAGCAGCCCAATAGCGGGGGACCAAACAGATACGCAGTATTTT. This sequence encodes CASSPIAGDQTDTQYF.

CDR3 in amino acids: CASSLIMGGGQETQYF. As DNA, the CDR3 is TGTGCCAGCAGTCTCATTATGGGCGGGGGGCAAGAGACCCAGTACTTC. The chain combines TRBV7-6 with TRBJ2-5; TRBD2 aligns across 8 bases. CDR1 is SGHVS, CDR2 FNYEAQ, per germline. The CDR3 is 16 amino acids. The V segment lost 6 bases and the J segment 2 bases; nucleotides outside the gene matches: 11.

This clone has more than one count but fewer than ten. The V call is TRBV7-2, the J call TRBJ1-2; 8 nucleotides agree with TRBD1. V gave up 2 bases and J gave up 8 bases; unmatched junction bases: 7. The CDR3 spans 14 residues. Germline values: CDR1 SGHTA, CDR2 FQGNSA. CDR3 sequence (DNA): TGTGCCAGCAGCTTAAAGCCGACAGGGGCGGGCTACACCTTC. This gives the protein CASSLKPTGAGYTF.

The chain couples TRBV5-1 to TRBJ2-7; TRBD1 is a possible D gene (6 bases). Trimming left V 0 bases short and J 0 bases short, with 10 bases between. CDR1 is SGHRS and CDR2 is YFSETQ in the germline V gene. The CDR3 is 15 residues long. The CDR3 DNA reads TGCGCCAGCAGCTTGGGGGGGCTTGGCTCCTACGAGCAGTACTTC. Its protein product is CASSLGGLGSYEQYF.